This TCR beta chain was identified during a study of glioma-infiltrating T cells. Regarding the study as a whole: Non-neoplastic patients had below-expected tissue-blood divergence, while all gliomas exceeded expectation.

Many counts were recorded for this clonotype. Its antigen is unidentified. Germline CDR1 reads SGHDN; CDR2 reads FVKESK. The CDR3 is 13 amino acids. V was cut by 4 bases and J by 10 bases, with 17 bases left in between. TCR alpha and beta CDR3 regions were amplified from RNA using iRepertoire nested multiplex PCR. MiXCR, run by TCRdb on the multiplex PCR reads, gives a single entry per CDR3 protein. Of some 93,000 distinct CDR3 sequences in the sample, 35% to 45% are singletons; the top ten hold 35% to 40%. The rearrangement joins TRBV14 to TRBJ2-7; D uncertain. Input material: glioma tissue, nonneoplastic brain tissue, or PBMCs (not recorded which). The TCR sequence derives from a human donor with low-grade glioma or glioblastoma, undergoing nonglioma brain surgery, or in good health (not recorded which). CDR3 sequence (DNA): TGTGCCAGCAGCCCATTGACTCACCCCGACCAGTACTTC. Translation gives CASSPLTHPDQYF.